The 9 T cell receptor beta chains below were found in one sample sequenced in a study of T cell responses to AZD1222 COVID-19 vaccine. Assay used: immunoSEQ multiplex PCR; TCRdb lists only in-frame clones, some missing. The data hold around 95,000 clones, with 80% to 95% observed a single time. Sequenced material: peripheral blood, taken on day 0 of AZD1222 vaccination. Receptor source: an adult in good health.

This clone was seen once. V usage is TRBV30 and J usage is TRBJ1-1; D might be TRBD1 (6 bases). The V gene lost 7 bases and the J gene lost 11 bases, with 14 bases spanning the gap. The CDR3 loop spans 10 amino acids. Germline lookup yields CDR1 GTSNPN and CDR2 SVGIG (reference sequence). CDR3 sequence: CAYHRERAFF. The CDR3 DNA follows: TGTGCCTACCACAGGGAACGGGCTTTCTTT.

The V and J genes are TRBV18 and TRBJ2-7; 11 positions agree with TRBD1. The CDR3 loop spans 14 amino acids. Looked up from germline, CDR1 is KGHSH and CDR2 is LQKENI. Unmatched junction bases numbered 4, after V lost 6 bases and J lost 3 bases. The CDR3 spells CASSPGQGDYEQYF. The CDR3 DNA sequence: TGTGCCAGCTCCCCGGGACAGGGGGACTACGAGCAGTACTTC. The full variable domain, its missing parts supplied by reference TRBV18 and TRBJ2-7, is NAGVMQNPRHLVRRRGQEARLRCSPMKGHSHVYWYRQLPEEGLKFMVYLQKENIIDESGMPKERFSAEFPKEGPSILRIQQVVRGDSAAYFCASSPGQGDYEQYFGPGTRLTVT.

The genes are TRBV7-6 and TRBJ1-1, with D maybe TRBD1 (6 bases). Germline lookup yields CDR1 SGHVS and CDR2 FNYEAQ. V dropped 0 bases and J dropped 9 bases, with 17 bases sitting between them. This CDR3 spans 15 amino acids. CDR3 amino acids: CASSLAVAGETKAFF. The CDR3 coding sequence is TGTGCCAGCAGCTTAGCGGTGGCAGGGGAAACGAAAGCTTTCTTT.

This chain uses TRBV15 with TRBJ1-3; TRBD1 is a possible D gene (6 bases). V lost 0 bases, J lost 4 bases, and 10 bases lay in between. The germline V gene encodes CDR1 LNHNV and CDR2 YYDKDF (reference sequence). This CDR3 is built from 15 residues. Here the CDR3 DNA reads TGTGCCACCAGCAGAGACAGGGGAAGCGGAAACACCATATATTTT. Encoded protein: CATSRDRGSGNTIYF.

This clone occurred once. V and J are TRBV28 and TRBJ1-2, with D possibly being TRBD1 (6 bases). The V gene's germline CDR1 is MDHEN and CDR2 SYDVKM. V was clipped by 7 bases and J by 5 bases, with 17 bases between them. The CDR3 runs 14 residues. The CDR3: CASTIFPGQYGYTF. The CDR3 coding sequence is TGTGCCAGCACCATCTTCCCGGGACAATATGGCTACACCTTC.

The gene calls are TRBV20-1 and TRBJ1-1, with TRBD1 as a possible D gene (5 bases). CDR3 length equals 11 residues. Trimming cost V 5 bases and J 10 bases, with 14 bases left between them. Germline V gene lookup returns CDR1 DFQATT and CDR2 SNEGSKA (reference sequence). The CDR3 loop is CSARAPGGAFF. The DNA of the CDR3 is TGCAGTGCTCGGGCGCCGGGGGGAGCTTTCTTT.

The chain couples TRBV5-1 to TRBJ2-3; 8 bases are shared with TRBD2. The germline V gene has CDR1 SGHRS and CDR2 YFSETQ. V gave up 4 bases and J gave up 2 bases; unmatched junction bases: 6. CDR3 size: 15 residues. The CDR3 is CASSKTSDHTDTQYF. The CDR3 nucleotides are TGCGCCAGCAGCAAGACTAGCGACCACACAGATACGCAGTATTTT.

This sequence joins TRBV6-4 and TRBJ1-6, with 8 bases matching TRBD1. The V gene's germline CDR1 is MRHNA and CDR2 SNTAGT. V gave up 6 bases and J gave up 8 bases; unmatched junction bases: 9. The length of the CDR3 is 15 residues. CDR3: CASSDGDRGHSPLHF. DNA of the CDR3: TGTGCCAGCAGCGATGGAGACAGGGGTCATTCACCCCTCCACTTT.

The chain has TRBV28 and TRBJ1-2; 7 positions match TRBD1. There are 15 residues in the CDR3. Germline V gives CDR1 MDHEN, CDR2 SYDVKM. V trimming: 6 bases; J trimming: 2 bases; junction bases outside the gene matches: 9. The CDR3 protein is CASSYRDRINYGYTF. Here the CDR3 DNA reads TGTGCCAGCAGCTACCGGGACAGAATAAACTATGGCTACACCTTC.